This T cell receptor beta chain was documented in a study of blood T cell repertoires in COVID-19. Study information: Samples of COVID-19 (acute and convalescent) were obtained from the United States, Italy and Spain. T cells, B-cell-depleted T cells, or PBMCs supplied cDNA or gDNA.

Per the study methods: Amplification of reference gene primers was used by the study to estimate nucleated cell counts. Profiling relied on immunoSEQ multiplex PCR, and the TCRdb table lists in-frame clones only, not all of them. For V, J and clone size, that table is used; D and trimming come from the DNA. The sample includes roughly 340,000 clones, roughly 90% of them seen just once. What was sequenced was peripheral blood. The receptor comes from a woman aged 30 to 39 with COVID-19, enrolled during active disease.

The DNA for the CDR3 is TGCGCCAGCAGTGAACTAGCGGGGGGTTTGAGCGGGGAGCTGTTTTTT. Translation: CASSELAGGLSGELFF. The rearrangement links TRBV10-2 to TRBJ2-2; 12 bases line up with TRBD2. This CDR3 spans 16 amino acids. The ends lost 3 bases at V and 7 bases at J; junction bases unmatched: 6. Per germline, CDR1 WSHSY and CDR2 SAAADI.